This record looks at one T cell receptor beta chain sequence and its context. Its target is unknown. This sample was taken from a study of blood T cells in healthy people across ages. Donation came from healthy Caucasian individuals in Russia who were aged 6 to 90. This CDR3 region has 16 residues. Trimming shortened V by 6 bases and J by 2 bases, and 20 bases separated the two germline ends. Looked up from germline, CDR1 is MNHNY and CDR2 is SVGAGI (reference sequence). Points from the study as a whole: Greater diversity and more naive CD4+ cells were seen in long-lived donors than in aged donors. Possibly confounding the expanded clonotype changes was the fact that donor CMV status was unknown.

Then a second PCR, running roughly 7 to 11 cycles, was carried out with a sample-barcoded 5' primer and a J-beta primer mix. Every sample gave at least 2.5 million paired-end reads containing CDR3. MiXCR was run by TCRdb on the 5' RACE reads, yielding one entry per CDR3 protein. The table has approximately 690,000 distinct CDR3 sequences, approximately 40% seen once. The sample consisted of blood. This sequence was found in a man older than 75 in good health. The chain joins TRBV6-6 to TRBJ2-7; D remains unclear. CDR3 loop: CASSVPQQGGAYEQYF. As DNA, the CDR3 is TGTGCCAGCAGCGTTCCCCAACAAGGTGGGGCCTACGAGCAGTACTTC.